This TCR beta chain was documented in a study of blood T cell repertoires in COVID-19. Using immunoSEQ multiplex PCR, the repertoire was profiled, and TCRdb retains in-frame clones only, with some absent. The sample shows some 120,000 clones, 82% of them seen only once. The length of the CDR3 is 15 residues. Trimming removed 4 bases from V and 3 bases from J, with 16 bases in between. Per the germline V gene, CDR1 is LGHDT and CDR2 is YNNKEL (reference sequence). This clone has only a few counts. Sequenced material: peripheral blood. The TCR sequence derives from a human donor in a cohort sampled during active COVID-19. This chain joins TRBV3-1 (or the pseudogene TRBV3-2) and TRBJ2-7, with D possibly matching TRBD2 (6 bases). The CDR3 DNA reads TGTGCCAGCAGCCTCACTAGGCGGGGAGTCTACGAGCAGTACTTC. Protein: CASSLTRRGVYEQYF.